Below are 10 T cell receptor beta chains sequenced from a single sample in a study of T cells in Graves' hyperthyroidism and ophthalmopathy. Template material for amplifying TCR beta CDR3 regions consisted of RNA transcripts. An initial round of RT-PCR targeting the TCR CDR3 relied on the HTBI primer set. MiXCR, applied by TCRdb to the multiplex PCR reads, yields one record per CDR3 protein. The sample has about 350,000 distinct CDR3 sequences; approximately 19% are singletons. Source material: blood. These TCRs come from a woman aged 18-29 years with Graves' hyperthyroidism.

A few counts support this clonotype. The chain couples TRBV3-1 to TRBJ2-7; no definite D call. Trimming shortened V by 1 base and J by 3 bases, and 7 bases separated the two germline ends. Germline assignment: CDR1 LGHDT and CDR2 YNNKEL (reference sequence). The CDR3 consists of 13 residues. The CDR3 here is CASSQAGDYEQYF. CDR3 sequence (DNA): TGTGCCAGCAGCCAAGCCGGAGACTACGAGCAGTACTTC.

This clonotype showed up many times. This chain connects TRBV12-3 or TRBV12-4 to TRBJ1-1; D is undetermined. This CDR3 has 13 amino acids. The V gene lost 1 base and the J gene lost 8 bases, with 11 bases spanning the gap. This chain's CDR3 is CASSLGRPSEAFF. The CDR3 nucleotides read TGTGCCAGCAGTTTAGGACGGCCCTCCGAAGCTTTCTTT.

This clonotype was counted many times. This chain links TRBV5-6 with TRBJ1-5, with unresolved D. In germline, CDR1 is SGHDT, CDR2 YYEEEE. The CDR3 is made up of 14 amino acids. V lost 0 bases and J 5 bases, leaving 9 bases between the germline ends. The CDR3 sequence: CASSLVPGDQPQHF. The CDR3 bases are TGTGCCAGCAGCTTGGTTCCCGGAGATCAGCCCCAGCATTTT.

The table lists this clonotype with many counts. The chain has TRBV6-1 and TRBJ1-5; D is uncertain. Germline assignment: CDR1 MNHNS and CDR2 SASEGT. The germline V and J ends were trimmed by 6 bases and 1 base, with 10 bases remaining between them. The CDR3 covers 14 residues. CDR3 sequence reads: CASSRTRSNQPQHF. In nucleotides, the CDR3 is TGTGCCAGCAGCAGGACGAGGAGCAATCAGCCCCAGCATTTT.

On this clonotype: A much more abundant neighbour one base away suggests this may be a read error. The conserved closing phenylalanine or tryptophan is absent in this CDR3, likely reflecting a read error. The chain employs TRBV9 and TRBJ1-2; a possible D gene is TRBD1 (6 bases). This CDR3 contains 14 residues. Germline V gene lookup returns CDR1 SGDLS and CDR2 YYNGEE. V lost 2 bases to trimming and J lost 8 bases, with 16 bases between them. CDR3 in amino acids: CASSVGGLGRGYTY. Here the CDR3 DNA reads TGTGCCAGCAGCGTGGGGGGGCTAGGCAGGGGCTACACCTAC.

This clonotype was detected many times. The CDR3 nucleotides are TGCAGTGCTAGGTTCGAAGGGGGCGGAAACACCATATATTTT. Its protein product is CSARFEGGGNTIYF. The V and J genes are TRBV20-1 and TRBJ1-3; TRBD1 matches 7 bases. With 3 bases clipped from V and 4 bases from J, the junction kept 6 bases outside the gene matches. Germline V gene sequence: CDR1 DFQATT, CDR2 SNEGSKA (reference sequence). This CDR3 is 14 amino acids long.

The V and J genes are TRBV20-1 and TRBJ2-2, with 11 nucleotides matching TRBD2. Germline assignment: CDR1 DFQATT and CDR2 SNEGSKA (reference sequence). The junction had 12 bases not matched to a gene; V was cut back by 0 bases and J by 0 bases. CDR3 length: 20 residues. CDR3 protein: CSARDAPRLAGNSNTGELFF. The CDR3, as DNA: TGCAGTGCTAGAGATGCCCCACGACTAGCGGGAAATTCGAACACCGGGGAGCTGTTTTTT.

This clonotype was detected many times. The chain joins TRBV11-2 to TRBJ2-7; no clear D gene. V gave up 8 bases and J gave up 3 bases, with 14 bases separating them. The germline V gene encodes CDR1 SGHAT and CDR2 FQNNGV. This CDR3 has 13 residues. CDR3 residues: CASGGAAHYEQYF. Written as DNA, the CDR3 is TGTGCCAGCGGCGGTGCGGCGCACTACGAGCAGTACTTC.

This clonotype was counted many times. The chain joins TRBV6-5 to TRBJ1-2, with D possibly matching TRBD1 (6 bases). V lost 8 bases and J lost 4, with 20 bases in between. The CDR3 is 15 amino acids. Germline CDR1 is MNHEY and CDR2 is SVGAGI. The CDR3 is CASVIWGRSGYGYTF. In DNA form, the CDR3 reads TGTGCCAGCGTTATATGGGGGCGAAGCGGCTATGGCTACACCTTC.

Notes on this clonotype: A much larger clone sits a single nucleotide away, making a read error possible. CDR3 sequence: CASSLGVEQCF. The CDR3 region has the DNA TGTGCCAGCAGCTTAGGGGTAGAGCAGTGCTTC. This chain links TRBV7-9 with TRBJ2-7; no reliable D call. CDR1 is SEHNR and CDR2 is FQNEAQ in the germline V gene (reference sequence). This CDR3 contains 11 residues.